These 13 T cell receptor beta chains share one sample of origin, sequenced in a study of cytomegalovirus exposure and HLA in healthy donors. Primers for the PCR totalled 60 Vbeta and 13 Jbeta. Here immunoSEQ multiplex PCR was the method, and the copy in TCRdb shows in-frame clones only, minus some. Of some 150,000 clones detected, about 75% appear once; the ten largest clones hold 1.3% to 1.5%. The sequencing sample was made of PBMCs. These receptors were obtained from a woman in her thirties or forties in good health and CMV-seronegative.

The CDR3 DNA follows: TGTGCCAGCAGTTTAATACGACTGGGACAAGTGAACACTGAAGCTTTCTTT. It encodes CASSLIRLGQVNTEAFF. V is TRBV27 and J is TRBJ1-1; D possibly corresponds to TRBD1 (6 bases). CDR3 length: 17 amino acids. Trimming left V 2 bases short and J 0 bases short, with 16 bases between. CDR1 MNHEY and CDR2 SMNVEV come from the germline V gene (reference sequence).

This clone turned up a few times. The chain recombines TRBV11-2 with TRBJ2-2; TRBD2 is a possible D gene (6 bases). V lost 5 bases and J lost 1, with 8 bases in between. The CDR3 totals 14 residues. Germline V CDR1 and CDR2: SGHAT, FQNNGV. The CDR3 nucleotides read TGTGCCAGCAGCAGGCGGGGGAACACCGGGGAGCTGTTTTTT. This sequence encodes CASSRRGNTGELFF.

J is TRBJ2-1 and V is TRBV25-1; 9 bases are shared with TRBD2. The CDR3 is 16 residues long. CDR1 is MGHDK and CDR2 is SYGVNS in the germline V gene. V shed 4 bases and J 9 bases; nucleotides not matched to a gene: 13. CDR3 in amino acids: CASSAPRGGASSEQFF. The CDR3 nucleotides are TGTGCCAGCAGTGCACCTCGCGGGGGGGCCTCTTCTGAGCAGTTCTTC.

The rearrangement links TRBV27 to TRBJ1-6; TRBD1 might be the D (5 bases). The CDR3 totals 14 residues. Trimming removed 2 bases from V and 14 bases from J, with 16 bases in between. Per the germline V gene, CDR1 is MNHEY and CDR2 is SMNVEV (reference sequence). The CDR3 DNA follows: TGTGCCAGCAGTTTAAGGCAGGTCCCAGGGTCCCTCCACTTT. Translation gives CASSLRQVPGSLHF.

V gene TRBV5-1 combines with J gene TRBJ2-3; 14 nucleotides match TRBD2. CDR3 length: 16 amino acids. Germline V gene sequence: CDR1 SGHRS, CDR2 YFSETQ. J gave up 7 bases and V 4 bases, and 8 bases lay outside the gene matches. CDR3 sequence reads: CASSATSGGATNTQYF. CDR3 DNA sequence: TGCGCCAGCAGCGCGACTAGCGGGGGGGCCACGAATACGCAGTATTTT.

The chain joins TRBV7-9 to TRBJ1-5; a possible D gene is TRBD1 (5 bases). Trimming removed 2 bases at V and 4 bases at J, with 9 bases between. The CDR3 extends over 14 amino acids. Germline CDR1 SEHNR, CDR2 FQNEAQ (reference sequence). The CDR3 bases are TGTGCCAGCAGCTTATTGGGGGGTAATCAGCCCCAGCATTTT. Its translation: CASSLLGGNQPQHF.

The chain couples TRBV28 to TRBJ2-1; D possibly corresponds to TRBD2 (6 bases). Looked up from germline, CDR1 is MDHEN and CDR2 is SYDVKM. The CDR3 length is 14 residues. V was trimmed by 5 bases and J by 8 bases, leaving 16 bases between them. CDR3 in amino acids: CASSGLTPTYEQFF. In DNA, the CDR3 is TGTGCCAGCAGTGGACTAACACCTACATATGAGCAGTTCTTC.

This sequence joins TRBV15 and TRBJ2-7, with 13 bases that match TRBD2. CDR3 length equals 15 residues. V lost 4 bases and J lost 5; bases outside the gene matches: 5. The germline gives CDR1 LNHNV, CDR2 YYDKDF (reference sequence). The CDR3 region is CATSKGLAGFDEQYF. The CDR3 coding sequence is TGTGCCACCAGCAAGGGACTAGCGGGGTTTGACGAGCAGTACTTC.

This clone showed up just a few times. The CDR3 loop is CASSTVPRESQPQHF. CDR3 DNA: TGTGCCAGTAGTACAGTCCCAAGGGAGAGTCAGCCCCAGCATTTT. The rearrangement joins TRBV19 to TRBJ1-5, with unresolved D. This CDR3 spans 15 amino acids. V shed 4 bases and J shed 6 bases, with 16 bases lying between them. Germline V gene sequence: CDR1 LNHDA, CDR2 SQIVND (reference sequence).

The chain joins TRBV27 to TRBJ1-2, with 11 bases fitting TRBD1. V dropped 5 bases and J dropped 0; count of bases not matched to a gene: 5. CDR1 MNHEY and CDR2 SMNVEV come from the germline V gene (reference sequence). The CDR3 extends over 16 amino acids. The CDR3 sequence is CASSIRTGGANYGYTF. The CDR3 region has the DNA TGTGCCAGCAGTATTCGGACAGGGGGCGCTAACTATGGCTACACCTTC.

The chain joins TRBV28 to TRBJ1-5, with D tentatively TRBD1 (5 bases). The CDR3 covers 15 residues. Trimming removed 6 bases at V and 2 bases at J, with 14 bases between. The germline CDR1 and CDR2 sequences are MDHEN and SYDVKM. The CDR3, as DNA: TGTGCCAGCAGCCCCTCGGGAGGGGGCAATCAGCCCCAGCATTTT. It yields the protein CASSPSGGGNQPQHF.

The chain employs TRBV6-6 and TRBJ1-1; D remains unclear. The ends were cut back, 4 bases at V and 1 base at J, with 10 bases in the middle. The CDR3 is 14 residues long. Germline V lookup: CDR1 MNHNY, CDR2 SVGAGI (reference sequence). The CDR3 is CASSSGSRNTEAFF. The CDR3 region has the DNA TGTGCCAGCAGTTCAGGTTCAAGGAACACTGAAGCTTTCTTT.

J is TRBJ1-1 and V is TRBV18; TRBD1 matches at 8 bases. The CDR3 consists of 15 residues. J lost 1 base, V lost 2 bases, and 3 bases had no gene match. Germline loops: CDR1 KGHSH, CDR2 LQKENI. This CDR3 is CASSPMTGANTEAFF. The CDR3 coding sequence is TGTGCCAGCTCACCAATGACAGGGGCGAACACTGAAGCTTTCTTT.